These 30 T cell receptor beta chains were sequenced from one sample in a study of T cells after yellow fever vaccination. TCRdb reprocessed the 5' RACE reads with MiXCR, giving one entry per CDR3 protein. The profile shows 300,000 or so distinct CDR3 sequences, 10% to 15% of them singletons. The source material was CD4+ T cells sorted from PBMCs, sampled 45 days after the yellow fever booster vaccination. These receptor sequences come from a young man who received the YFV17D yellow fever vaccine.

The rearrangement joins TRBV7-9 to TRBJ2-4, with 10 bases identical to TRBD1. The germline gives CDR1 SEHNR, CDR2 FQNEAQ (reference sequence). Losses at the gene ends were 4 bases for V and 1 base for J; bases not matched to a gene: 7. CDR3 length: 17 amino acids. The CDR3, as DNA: TGTGCCAGCAGCTCAGACAGGGGGCAGAGGGCCAAAAACATTCAGTACTTC. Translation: CASSSDRGQRAKNIQYF.

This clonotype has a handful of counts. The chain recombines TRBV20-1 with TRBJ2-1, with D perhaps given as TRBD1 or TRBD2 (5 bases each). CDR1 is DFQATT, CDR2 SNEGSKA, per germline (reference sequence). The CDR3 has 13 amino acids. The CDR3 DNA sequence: TGCAGCACCGGGACCGGTCTTAAGAATGAGCAGTTCTTC. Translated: CSTGTGLKNEQFF.

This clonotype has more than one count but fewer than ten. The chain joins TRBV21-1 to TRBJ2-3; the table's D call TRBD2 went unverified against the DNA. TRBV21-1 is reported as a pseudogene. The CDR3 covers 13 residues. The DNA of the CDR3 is TGTGCCAGCAGCCGGGAGGGAACAGATACGCAGTATTTT. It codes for CASSREGTDTQYF.

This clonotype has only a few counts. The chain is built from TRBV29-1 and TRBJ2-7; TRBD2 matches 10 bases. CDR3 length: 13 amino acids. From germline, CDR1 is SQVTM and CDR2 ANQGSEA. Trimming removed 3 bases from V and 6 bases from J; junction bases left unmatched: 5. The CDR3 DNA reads TGCAGCGTTGAGAGTCTAGCGGGAGCCGAGCAGTACTTC. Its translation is CSVESLAGAEQYF.

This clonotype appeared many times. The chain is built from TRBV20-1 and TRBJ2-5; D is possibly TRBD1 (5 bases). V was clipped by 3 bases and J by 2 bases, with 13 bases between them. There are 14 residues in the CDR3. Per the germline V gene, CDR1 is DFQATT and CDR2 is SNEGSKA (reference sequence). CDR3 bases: TGCAGTGCTAGGAGGCCGGACACACAAGAGACCCAGTACTTC. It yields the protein CSARRPDTQETQYF.

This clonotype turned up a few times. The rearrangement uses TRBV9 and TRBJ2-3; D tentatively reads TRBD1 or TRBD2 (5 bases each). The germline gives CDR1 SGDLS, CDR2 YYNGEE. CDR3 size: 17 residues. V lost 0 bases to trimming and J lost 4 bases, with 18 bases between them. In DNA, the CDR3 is TGTGCCAGCAGCGTAGACATCGGGGCCAGGGAGCCAGATACGCAGTATTTT. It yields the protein CASSVDIGAREPDTQYF.

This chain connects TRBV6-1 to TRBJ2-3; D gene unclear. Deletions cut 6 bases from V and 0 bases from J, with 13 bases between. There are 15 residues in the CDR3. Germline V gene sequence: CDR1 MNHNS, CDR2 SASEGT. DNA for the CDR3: TGTGCCAGCAGCCCTGACTGGTCTAGCACAGATACGCAGTATTTT. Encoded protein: CASSPDWSSTDTQYF.

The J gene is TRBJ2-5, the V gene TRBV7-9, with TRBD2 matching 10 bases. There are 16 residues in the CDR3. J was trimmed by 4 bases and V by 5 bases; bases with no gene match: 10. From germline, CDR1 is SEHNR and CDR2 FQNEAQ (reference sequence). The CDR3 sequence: CASSLASGGEGETQYF. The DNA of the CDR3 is TGTGCCAGCAGCCTTGCTAGCGGGGGCGAAGGAGAGACCCAGTACTTC. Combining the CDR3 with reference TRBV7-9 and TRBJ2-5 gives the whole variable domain DTGVSQNPRHKITKRGQNVTFRCDPISEHNRLYWYRQTLGQGPEFLTYFQNEAQLEKSRLLSDRFSAERPKGSFSTLEIQRTEQGDSAMYLCASSLASGGEGETQYFGPGTRLLVL.

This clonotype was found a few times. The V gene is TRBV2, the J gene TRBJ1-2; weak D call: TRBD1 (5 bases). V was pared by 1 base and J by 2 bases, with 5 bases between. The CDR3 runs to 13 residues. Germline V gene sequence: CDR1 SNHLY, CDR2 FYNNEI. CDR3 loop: CASSEGQNYGYTF. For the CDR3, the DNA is TGTGCCAGCAGTGAAGGACAGAACTATGGCTACACCTTC.

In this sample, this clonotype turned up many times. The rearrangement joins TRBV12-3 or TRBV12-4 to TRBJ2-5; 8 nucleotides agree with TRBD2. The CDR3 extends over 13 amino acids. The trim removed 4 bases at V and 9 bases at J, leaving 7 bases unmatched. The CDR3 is CASSYETGGAQYF. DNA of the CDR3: TGTGCCAGCAGTTACGAAACGGGAGGGGCCCAGTACTTC.

The CDR3 here is CSANPNSNQPQHF. The CDR3 DNA sequence: TGCAGTGCTAACCCTAATAGCAATCAGCCCCAGCATTTT. The rearrangement links TRBV20-1 to TRBJ1-5; D gene unclear. From germline, CDR1 is DFQATT and CDR2 SNEGSKA (reference sequence). Trimming removed 4 bases at V and 0 bases at J, with 7 bases between. The CDR3 covers 13 residues.

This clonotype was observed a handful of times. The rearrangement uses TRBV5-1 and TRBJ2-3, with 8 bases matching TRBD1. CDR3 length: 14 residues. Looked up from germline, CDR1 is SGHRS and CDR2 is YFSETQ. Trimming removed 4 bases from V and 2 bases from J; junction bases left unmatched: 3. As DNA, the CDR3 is TGCGCCAGCAGCGGGGGACAGGACACAGATACGCAGTATTTT. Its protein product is CASSGGQDTDTQYF.

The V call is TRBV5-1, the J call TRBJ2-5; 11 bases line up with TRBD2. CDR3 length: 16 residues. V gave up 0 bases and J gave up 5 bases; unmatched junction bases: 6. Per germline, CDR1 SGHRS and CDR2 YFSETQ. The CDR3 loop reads CASSLGLAGGIETQYF. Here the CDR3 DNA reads TGCGCCAGCAGCTTGGGTCTAGCGGGAGGTATTGAGACCCAGTACTTC.

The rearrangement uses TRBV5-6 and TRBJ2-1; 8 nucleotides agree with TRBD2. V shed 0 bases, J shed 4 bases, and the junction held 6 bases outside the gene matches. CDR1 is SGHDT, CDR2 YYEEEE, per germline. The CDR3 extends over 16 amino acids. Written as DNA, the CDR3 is TGTGCCAGCAGCTTGGGGCGCGGGAGGCGGTACAATGAGCAGTTCTTC. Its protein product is CASSLGRGRRYNEQFF. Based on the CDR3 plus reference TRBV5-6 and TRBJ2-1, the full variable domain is DAGVTQSPTHLIKTRGQQVTLRCSPKSGHDTVSWYQQALGQGPQFIFQYYEEEERQRGNFPDRFSGHQFPNYSSELNVNALLLGDSALYLCASSLGRGRRYNEQFFGPGTRLTVL.

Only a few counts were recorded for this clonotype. The CDR3 nucleotides read TGTGCCAGCAGCCGTGGACTAGCGGACCATGAGCAGTTCTTC. Protein: CASSRGLADHEQFF. V and J are TRBV7-6 and TRBJ2-1, with 10 bases matching TRBD2. There are 14 residues in the CDR3. The V segment lost 5 bases and the J segment 8 bases; nucleotides outside the gene matches: 6. In germline, CDR1 is SGHVS, CDR2 FNYEAQ.

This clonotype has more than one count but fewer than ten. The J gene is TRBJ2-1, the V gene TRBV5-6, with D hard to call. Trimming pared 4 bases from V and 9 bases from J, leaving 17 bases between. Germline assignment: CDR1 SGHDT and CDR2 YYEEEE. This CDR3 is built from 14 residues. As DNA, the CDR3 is TGTGCCAGCAGCCCGCTCCGGGTAGCAAGTGAGCAGTTCTTC. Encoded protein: CASSPLRVASEQFF.

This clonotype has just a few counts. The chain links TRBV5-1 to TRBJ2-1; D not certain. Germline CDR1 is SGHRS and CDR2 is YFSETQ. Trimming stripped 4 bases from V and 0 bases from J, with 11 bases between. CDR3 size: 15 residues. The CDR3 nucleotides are TGCGCCAGCAGCACTGGCGGCGGCTCCTACAATGAGCAGTTCTTC. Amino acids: CASSTGGGSYNEQFF.

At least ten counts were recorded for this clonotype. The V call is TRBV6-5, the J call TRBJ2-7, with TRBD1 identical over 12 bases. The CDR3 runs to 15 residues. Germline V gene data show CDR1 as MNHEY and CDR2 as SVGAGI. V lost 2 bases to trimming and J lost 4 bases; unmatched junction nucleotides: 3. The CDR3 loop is CASSYRDRGLYEQYF. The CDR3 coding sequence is TGTGCCAGCAGTTACAGGGACAGGGGGCTTTACGAGCAGTACTTC.

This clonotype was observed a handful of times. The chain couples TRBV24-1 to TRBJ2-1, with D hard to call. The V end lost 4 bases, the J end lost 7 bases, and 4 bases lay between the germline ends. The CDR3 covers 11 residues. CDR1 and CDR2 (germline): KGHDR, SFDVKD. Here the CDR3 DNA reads TGTGCCACCAGTGACCCTAATGAGCAGTTCTTC. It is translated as CATSDPNEQFF.

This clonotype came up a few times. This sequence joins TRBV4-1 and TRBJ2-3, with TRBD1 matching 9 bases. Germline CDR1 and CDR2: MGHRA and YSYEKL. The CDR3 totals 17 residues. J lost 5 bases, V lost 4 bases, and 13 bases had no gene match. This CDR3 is CASSRLGQGAIGDTQYF. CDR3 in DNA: TGCGCCAGCAGCCGTCTGGGACAGGGCGCTATAGGAGATACGCAGTATTTT.

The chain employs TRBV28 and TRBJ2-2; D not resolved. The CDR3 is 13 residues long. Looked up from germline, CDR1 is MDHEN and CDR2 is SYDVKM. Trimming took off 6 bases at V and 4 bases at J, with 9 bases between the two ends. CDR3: CASRPLFTGELFF. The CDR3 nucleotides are TGTGCCAGCAGGCCTCTTTTCACCGGGGAGCTGTTTTTT. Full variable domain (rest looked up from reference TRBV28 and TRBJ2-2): DVKVTQSSRYLVKRTGEKVFLECVQDMDHENMFWYRQDPGLGLRLIYFSYDVKMKEKGDIPEGYSVSREKKERFSLILESASTNQTSMYLCASRPLFTGELFFGEGSRLTVL.

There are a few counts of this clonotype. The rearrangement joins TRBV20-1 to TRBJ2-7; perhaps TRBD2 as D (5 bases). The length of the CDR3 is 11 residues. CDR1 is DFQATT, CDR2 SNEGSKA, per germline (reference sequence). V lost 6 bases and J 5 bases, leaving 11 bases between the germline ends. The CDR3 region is CSAHRGNEQYF. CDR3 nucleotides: TGCAGTGCCCACCGGGGAAACGAGCAGTACTTC.

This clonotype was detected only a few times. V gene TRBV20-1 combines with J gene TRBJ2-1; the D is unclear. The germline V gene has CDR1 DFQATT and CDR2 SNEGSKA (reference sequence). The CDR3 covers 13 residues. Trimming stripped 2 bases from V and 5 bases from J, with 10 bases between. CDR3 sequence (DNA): TGCAGTGCTAGAACACCGGCTAACAATGAGCAGTTCTTC. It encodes CSARTPANNEQFF.

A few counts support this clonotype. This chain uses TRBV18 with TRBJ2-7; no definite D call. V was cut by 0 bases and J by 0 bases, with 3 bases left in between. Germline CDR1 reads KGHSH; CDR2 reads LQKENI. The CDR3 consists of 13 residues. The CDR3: CASSPPSSYEQYF. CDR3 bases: TGTGCCAGCTCACCACCCAGCTCCTACGAGCAGTACTTC.

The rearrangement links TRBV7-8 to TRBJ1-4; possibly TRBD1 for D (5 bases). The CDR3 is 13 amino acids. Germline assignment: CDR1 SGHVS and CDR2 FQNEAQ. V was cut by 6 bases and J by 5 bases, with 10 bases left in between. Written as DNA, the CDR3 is TGTGCCAGCAGACCGGGGCCAAATGAAAAACTGTTTTTT. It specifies CASRPGPNEKLFF.

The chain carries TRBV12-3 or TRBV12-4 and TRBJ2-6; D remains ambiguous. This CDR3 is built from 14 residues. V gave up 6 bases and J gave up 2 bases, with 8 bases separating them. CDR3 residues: CASRRTAGANVLTF. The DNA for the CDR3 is TGTGCCAGCAGAAGGACGGCTGGGGCCAACGTCCTGACTTTC.

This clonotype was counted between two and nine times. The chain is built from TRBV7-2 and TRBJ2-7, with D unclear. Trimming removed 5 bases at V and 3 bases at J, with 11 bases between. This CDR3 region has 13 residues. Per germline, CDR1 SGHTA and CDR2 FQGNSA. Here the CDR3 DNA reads TGTGCCAGCAGCACCCGAACCGACTACGAGCAGTACTTC. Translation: CASSTRTDYEQYF.

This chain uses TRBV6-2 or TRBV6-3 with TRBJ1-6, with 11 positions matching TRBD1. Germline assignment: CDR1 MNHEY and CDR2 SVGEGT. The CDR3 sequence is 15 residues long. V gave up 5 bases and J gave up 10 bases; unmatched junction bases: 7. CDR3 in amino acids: CASSTRTGGESPLHF. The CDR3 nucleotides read TGTGCCAGCAGTACCCGGACAGGGGGCGAATCACCCCTCCACTTT.

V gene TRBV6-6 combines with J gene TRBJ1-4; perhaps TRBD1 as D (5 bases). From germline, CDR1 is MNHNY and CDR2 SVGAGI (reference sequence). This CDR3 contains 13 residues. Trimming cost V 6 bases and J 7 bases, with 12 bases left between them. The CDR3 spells CASSLLQAEKLFF. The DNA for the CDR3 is TGTGCCAGCAGCCTACTACAGGCTGAAAAACTGTTTTTT.

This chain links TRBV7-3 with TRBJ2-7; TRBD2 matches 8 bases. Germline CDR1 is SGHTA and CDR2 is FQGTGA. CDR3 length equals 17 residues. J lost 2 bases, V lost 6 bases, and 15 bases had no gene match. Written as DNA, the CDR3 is TGTGCCAGCAGGGTGGGGCCCCCAGCGGGAGCAACCTACGAGCAGTACTTC. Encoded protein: CASRVGPPAGATYEQYF.